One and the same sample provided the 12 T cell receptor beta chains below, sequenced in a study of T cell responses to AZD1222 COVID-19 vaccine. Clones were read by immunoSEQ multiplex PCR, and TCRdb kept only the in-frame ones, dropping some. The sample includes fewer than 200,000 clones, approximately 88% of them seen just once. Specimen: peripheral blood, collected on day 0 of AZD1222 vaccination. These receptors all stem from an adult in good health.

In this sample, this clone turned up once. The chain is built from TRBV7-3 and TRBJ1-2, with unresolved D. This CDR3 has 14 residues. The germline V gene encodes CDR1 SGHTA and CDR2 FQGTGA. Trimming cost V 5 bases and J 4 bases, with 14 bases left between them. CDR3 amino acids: CASSPSHDGYGYTF. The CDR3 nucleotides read TGTGCCAGCAGCCCCTCTCATGATGGCTATGGCTACACCTTC.

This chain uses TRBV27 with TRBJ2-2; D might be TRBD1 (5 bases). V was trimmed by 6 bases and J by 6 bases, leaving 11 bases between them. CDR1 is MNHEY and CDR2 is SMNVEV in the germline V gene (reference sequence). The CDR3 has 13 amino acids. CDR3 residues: CASRSQGSGELFF. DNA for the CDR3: TGTGCCAGCAGGTCCCAGGGCTCCGGGGAGCTGTTTTTT.

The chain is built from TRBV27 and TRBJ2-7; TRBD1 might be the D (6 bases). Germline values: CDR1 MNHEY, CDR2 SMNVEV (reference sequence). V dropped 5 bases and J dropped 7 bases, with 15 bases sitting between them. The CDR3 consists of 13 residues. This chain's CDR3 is CASSAGQIGEQYF. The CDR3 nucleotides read TGTGCCAGCAGTGCCGGACAGATTGGAGAGCAGTACTTC.

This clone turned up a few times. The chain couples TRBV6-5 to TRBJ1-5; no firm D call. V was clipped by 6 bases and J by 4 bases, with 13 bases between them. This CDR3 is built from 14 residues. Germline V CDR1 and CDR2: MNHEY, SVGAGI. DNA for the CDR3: TGTGCCAGCAGCCCCCCGGGAGGGAATCAGCCCCAGCATTTT. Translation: CASSPPGGNQPQHF.

The CDR3 DNA is TGCGCCAGCAGCCTGAAACAGGGGGCTGAAGCTTTCTTT. This translates into CASSLKQGAEAFF. This rearrangement joins TRBV5-1 to TRBJ1-1; the match to TRBD1 covers 8 bases. This CDR3 is 13 amino acids long. Germline V gene data show CDR1 as SGHRS and CDR2 as YFSETQ. V shed 4 bases, J shed 6 bases, and the junction held 5 bases outside the gene matches. Using reference TRBV5-1 and TRBJ1-1 for the parts outside the CDR3, the full variable domain is KAGVTQTPRYLIKTRGQQVTLSCSPISGHRSVSWYQQTPGQGLQFLFEYFSETQRNKGNFPGRFSGRQFSNSRSEMNVSTLELGDSALYLCASSLKQGAEAFFGQGTRLTVV.

As DNA, the CDR3 is TGTGCCAGCAGCCAAGAAGCGCCTGGGTATTCACCCCTCCACTTT. Translation gives CASSQEAPGYSPLHF. This rearrangement joins TRBV3-1 (or the pseudogene TRBV3-2) to TRBJ1-6; no reliable D call. Germline CDR1 is LGHDT and CDR2 is YNNKEL (reference sequence). V lost 0 bases, J lost 8 bases, and 11 bases lay in between. The CDR3 totals 15 residues.

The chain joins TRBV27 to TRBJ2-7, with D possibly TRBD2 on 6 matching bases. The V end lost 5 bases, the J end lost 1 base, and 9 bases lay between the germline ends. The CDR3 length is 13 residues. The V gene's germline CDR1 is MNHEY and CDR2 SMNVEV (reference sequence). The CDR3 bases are TGTGCCAGCAGTCCCGGGGGTTCCTACGAGCAGTACTTC. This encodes CASSPGGSYEQYF.

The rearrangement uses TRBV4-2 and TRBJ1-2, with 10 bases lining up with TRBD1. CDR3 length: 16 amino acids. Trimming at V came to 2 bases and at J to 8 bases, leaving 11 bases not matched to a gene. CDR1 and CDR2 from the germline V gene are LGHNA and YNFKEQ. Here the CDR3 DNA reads TGTGCCAGCAGCCAACTACCCGGACAGGGGGTCGGAGGCTACACCTTC. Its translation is CASSQLPGQGVGGYTF.

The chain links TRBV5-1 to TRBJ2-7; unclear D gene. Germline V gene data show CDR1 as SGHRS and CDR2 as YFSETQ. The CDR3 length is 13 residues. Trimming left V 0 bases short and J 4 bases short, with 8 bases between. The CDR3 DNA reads TGCGCCAGCAGCTTGGATAGTTGGTACGAGCAGTACTTC. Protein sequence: CASSLDSWYEQYF.

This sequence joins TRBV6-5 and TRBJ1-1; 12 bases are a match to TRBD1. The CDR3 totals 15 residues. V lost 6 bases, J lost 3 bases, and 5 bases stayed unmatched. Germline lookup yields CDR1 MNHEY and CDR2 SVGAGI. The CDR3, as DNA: TGTGCCAGCAGGCCGGGACAGGGGGCATACACTGAAGCTTTCTTT. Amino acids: CASRPGQGAYTEAFF.

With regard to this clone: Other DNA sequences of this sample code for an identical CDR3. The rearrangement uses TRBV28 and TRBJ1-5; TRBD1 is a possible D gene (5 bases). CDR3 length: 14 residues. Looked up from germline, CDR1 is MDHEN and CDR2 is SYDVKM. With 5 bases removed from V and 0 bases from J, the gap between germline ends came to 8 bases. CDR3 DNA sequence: TGTGCCAGCAGTCCAGACAGTAGCAATCAGCCCCAGCATTTT. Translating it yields CASSPDSSNQPQHF.

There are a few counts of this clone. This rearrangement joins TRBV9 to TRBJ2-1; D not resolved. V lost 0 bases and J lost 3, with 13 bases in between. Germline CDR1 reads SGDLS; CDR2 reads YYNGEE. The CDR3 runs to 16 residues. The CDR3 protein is CASSVASKVIYNEQFF. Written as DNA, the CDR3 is TGTGCCAGCAGCGTAGCTTCCAAGGTCATCTACAATGAGCAGTTCTTC.